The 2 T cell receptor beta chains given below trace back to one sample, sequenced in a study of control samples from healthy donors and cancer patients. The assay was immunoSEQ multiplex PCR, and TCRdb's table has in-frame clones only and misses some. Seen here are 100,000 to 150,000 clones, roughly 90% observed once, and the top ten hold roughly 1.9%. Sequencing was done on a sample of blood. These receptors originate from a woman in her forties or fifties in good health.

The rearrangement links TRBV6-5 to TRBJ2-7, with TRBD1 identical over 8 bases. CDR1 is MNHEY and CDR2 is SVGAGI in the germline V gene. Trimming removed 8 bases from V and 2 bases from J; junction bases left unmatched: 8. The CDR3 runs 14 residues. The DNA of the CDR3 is TGTGCCAGCGCCCCATCAGGGGGCACCTACGAGCAGTACTTC. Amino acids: CASAPSGGTYEQYF.

CDR3 nucleotide sequence: TGTGCCAGCAGAGACTTCCAGGGTGGCTATGGCTACACCTTC. Translating gives CASRDFQGGYGYTF. V usage is TRBV2 and J usage is TRBJ1-2, with D possibly TRBD1 on 5 matching bases. CDR3 size: 14 residues. V was clipped by 6 bases and J by 4 bases, with 15 bases between them. Germline-derived CDR1 and CDR2 are SNHLY and FYNNEI.